The clone carrying this TCR beta chain was seen at least ten times. The antigen is not known. The sample is drawn from a study of identical twins. Using its own MiXCR run on the 5' RACE reads, TCRdb lists one record per CDR3 protein. The table shows hundreds of thousands of distinct CDR3 sequences, with roughly 6% occurring only once. General study results and limits: Sequences that were out-of-frame, alpha and twin-shared displayed an excess of low generation probability.

Sequencing was performed on naive T cells sorted from blood. This clonotype was obtained from a man aged 18 to 30 in good health.

CDR3 sequence: CASRQTTDTQYF. As DNA, the CDR3 is TGTGCCAGCAGGCAAACCACAGATACGCAGTATTTT. The chain links TRBV12-3 or TRBV12-4 to TRBJ2-3; no clear D. The CDR3 spans 12 residues. The V gene lost 6 bases and the J gene lost 2 bases, with 6 bases spanning the gap.